Below are 29 T cell receptor beta chains sequenced from a single sample in a study of T cell responses to AZD1222 COVID-19 vaccine. Here immunoSEQ multiplex PCR was the method, and the copy in TCRdb shows in-frame clones only, minus some. The table includes about 150,000 clones, approximately 89% detected once. Sequencing used peripheral blood, obtained on day 0 of AZD1222 vaccination. Receptors originate from an adult in good health.

This chain links TRBV29-1 with TRBJ2-1; the D gene could be TRBD1 or TRBD2 (5 bases each). The germline V and J ends were trimmed by 4 bases and 1 base, with 11 bases remaining between them. Germline V gene data show CDR1 as SQVTM and CDR2 as ANQGSEA. The CDR3 is made up of 14 amino acids. The CDR3 protein is CSVGGGFSYNEQFF. The DNA for the CDR3 is TGCAGCGTTGGGGGCGGGTTTTCCTACAATGAGCAGTTCTTC.

The chain uses TRBV27 and TRBJ1-5, with no clear D. V was clipped by 9 bases and J by 0 bases, with 6 bases between them. CDR3 size: 12 residues. Germline-derived CDR1 and CDR2 are MNHEY and SMNVEV (reference sequence). CDR3 protein: CASGNSNQPQHF. CDR3 sequence (DNA): TGTGCCAGTGGAAATAGCAATCAGCCCCAGCATTTT.

J is TRBJ1-6 and V is TRBV28; 8 positions agree with TRBD1. The V segment lost 3 bases and the J segment 4 bases; nucleotides outside the gene matches: 5. CDR3 size: 16 residues. Germline values: CDR1 MDHEN, CDR2 SYDVKM. As DNA, the CDR3 is TGTGCCAGCAGTTTGACAGGGGACTATTATAATTCACCCCTCCACTTT. This encodes CASSLTGDYYNSPLHF.

The CDR3 DNA sequence: TGTGCCAGCACAGTACAGGGGGCCCTCTCTGTTGGCACCATATATTTT. Protein product: CASTVQGALSVGTIYF. The chain uses TRBV28 and TRBJ1-3, with 9 bases matching TRBD1. Germline lookup yields CDR1 MDHEN and CDR2 SYDVKM. This CDR3 region has 16 residues. The ends lost 7 bases at V and 9 bases at J; junction bases unmatched: 16.

V usage is TRBV4-1 and J usage is TRBJ2-7; no clear D gene. The CDR3 covers 14 residues. CDR1 is MGHRA, CDR2 YSYEKL, per germline. The V end was cut by 1 base, the J end by 3 bases, with 10 bases between. The CDR3 DNA follows: TGCGCCAGCAGCCAAGGATGGCTGAACTACGAGCAGTACTTC. Translating gives CASSQGWLNYEQYF.

The chain recombines TRBV28 with TRBJ1-1; maybe TRBD1 (5 bases). CDR3 size: 15 residues. The V end lost 10 bases, the J end lost 4 bases, and 22 bases lay between the germline ends. The germline gives CDR1 MDHEN, CDR2 SYDVKM. CDR3 residues: CATNPGGIRATEAFF. The CDR3 DNA sequence: TGTGCCACCAACCCGGGGGGGATTCGTGCCACTGAAGCTTTCTTT.

The chain is built from TRBV11-3 and TRBJ1-1; TRBD1 is a possible D gene (6 bases). Trimming removed 0 bases from V and 8 bases from J, with 16 bases in between. Germline CDR1 SGHNT, CDR2 YENEEA. The CDR3 is 15 amino acids. CDR3 DNA sequence: TGTGCCAGCAGCTTAGAACCGGGGGCTGGACTGGAAGCTTTCTTT. This encodes CASSLEPGAGLEAFF.

V and J are TRBV10-3 and TRBJ1-2; TRBD1 aligns across 10 bases. The CDR3 covers 15 residues. Germline V lookup: CDR1 ENHRY, CDR2 SYGVKD. V dropped 7 bases and J dropped 8; count of bases not matched to a gene: 13. This chain's CDR3 is CAINPDRGLSTGYTF. The CDR3 region has the DNA TGTGCCATCAATCCCGACAGGGGGCTATCGACGGGCTACACCTTC.

The chain employs TRBV28 and TRBJ1-5; TRBD1 aligns across 7 bases. CDR3 size: 16 residues. The V and J ends lost 5 bases and 7 bases, in that order; junction bases with no gene match: 14. Germline V gives CDR1 MDHEN, CDR2 SYDVKM. The CDR3 protein is CASSPNRQGGKQPQHF. The CDR3 nucleotides read TGTGCCAGCAGTCCTAATCGACAGGGAGGAAAACAGCCCCAGCATTTT.

The rearrangement uses TRBV6-5 and TRBJ2-7, with TRBD2 matching 7 bases. J was trimmed by 1 base and V by 2 bases; bases with no gene match: 5. This CDR3 contains 15 residues. CDR1 and CDR2 from the germline V gene are MNHEY and SVGAGI. The CDR3 DNA follows: TGTGCCAGCAGTTACCTCGCTAGCGGATCCTACGAGCAGTACTTC. Translation: CASSYLASGSYEQYF.

The chain is built from TRBV3-1 (or the pseudogene TRBV3-2) and TRBJ2-1, with a possible D match to TRBD1 (5 bases). The CDR3 sequence is 14 residues long. Germline values: CDR1 LGHDT, CDR2 YNNKEL (reference sequence). The germline V and J ends were trimmed by 5 bases and 9 bases, with 17 bases remaining between them. The CDR3 loop is CASSYPGAMVEQFF. As DNA, the CDR3 is TGTGCCAGCAGCTACCCTGGGGCCATGGTTGAGCAGTTCTTC.

V usage is TRBV7-2 and J usage is TRBJ1-1; D possibly corresponds to TRBD1 (6 bases). V was pared by 3 bases and J by 4 bases, with 12 bases between. This CDR3 comprises 14 residues. Germline V gene sequence: CDR1 SGHTA, CDR2 FQGNSA. CDR3 coding DNA: TGTGCCAGCAGCTTGGGGGGGCGGGCCACTGAAGCTTTCTTT. Its translation: CASSLGGRATEAFF.

The rearrangement joins TRBV11-2 to TRBJ2-7, with TRBD2 matching over 8 bases. Germline loops: CDR1 SGHAT, CDR2 FQNNGV. This CDR3 region has 15 residues. With V trimmed by 7 bases and J by 3 bases, 11 bases remained unmatched. The CDR3 DNA is TGTGCCAGCACCGGACTAGCCGTCTCTCGCTACGAGCAGTACTTC. Amino acids: CASTGLAVSRYEQYF.

The genes are TRBV5-1 and TRBJ2-3, with TRBD2 matching over 7 bases. Germline V gene lookup returns CDR1 SGHRS and CDR2 YFSETQ. This CDR3 region has 14 residues. After removal of 4 bases from V and 2 bases from J, the junction contained 4 bases not matched to a gene. The CDR3 bases are TGCGCCAGCAGCAGGCTAGCGGTCACAGATACGCAGTATTTT. Protein: CASSRLAVTDTQYF. The whole variable domain, remainder taken from reference TRBV5-1 and TRBJ2-3, is KAGVTQTPRYLIKTRGQQVTLSCSPISGHRSVSWYQQTPGQGLQFLFEYFSETQRNKGNFPGRFSGRQFSNSRSEMNVSTLELGDSALYLCASSRLAVTDTQYFGPGTRLTVL.

The chain carries TRBV3-1 (or the pseudogene TRBV3-2) and TRBJ1-2; D gene unclear. This CDR3 comprises 12 residues. Trimming removed 1 base from V and 7 bases from J, with 7 bases in between. From germline, CDR1 is LGHDT and CDR2 YNNKEL (reference sequence). The CDR3 bases are TGTGCCAGCAGCCAAGGAAAAGGTGGCTACACCTTC. Amino acid sequence: CASSQGKGGYTF.

The chain recombines TRBV30 with TRBJ1-2; no clear D gene. The V gene lost 1 base and the J gene lost 8 bases, with 17 bases spanning the gap. The CDR3 is made up of 14 amino acids. From germline, CDR1 is GTSNPN and CDR2 SVGIG (reference sequence). CDR3 protein: CAWSARKAGEGYTF. In nucleotides, the CDR3 is TGTGCCTGGAGTGCCCGAAAGGCTGGGGAAGGCTACACCTTC.

CDR3 amino acids: CASSSLKGQETNYGYTF. Written as DNA, the CDR3 is TGCGCCAGCAGCTCCCTCAAAGGACAGGAGACCAACTATGGCTACACCTTC. J is TRBJ1-2 and V is TRBV5-1, with 7 bases that match TRBD1. CDR1 SGHRS and CDR2 YFSETQ come from the germline V gene. There are 17 residues in the CDR3. V lost 3 bases, J lost 2 bases, and 13 bases stayed unmatched.

The genes are TRBV6-5 and TRBJ2-7; a possible D gene is TRBD1 (6 bases). This CDR3 has 11 amino acids. V was cut by 5 bases and J by 8 bases, with 10 bases left in between. The germline CDR1 and CDR2 sequences are MNHEY and SVGAGI. The CDR3 protein is CASSRGSKQYF. The DNA of the CDR3 is TGTGCCAGCAGTAGGGGGTCGAAGCAGTACTTC.

The chain recombines TRBV7-4 with TRBJ2-7; 9 bases fit TRBD1. The trim removed 7 bases at V and 6 bases at J, leaving 4 bases unmatched. Per the germline V gene, CDR1 is SGHVT and CDR2 is SQSDAQ. The CDR3 contains 12 residues. The CDR3 sequence is CASTRTGVEQYF. In DNA, the CDR3 is TGTGCCAGCACCAGGACAGGGGTCGAGCAGTACTTC.

The gene calls are TRBV28 and TRBJ2-7; tentative D call: TRBD2 (6 bases). The CDR3 is made up of 14 amino acids. Between the trimmed V and J ends, which lost 2 bases and 3 bases, there was a span of 11 bases. In germline, CDR1 is MDHEN, CDR2 SYDVKM. The DNA for the CDR3 is TGTGCCAGCAGTTTACCCGGGACTGGCTACGAGCAGTACTTC. Residues: CASSLPGTGYEQYF.

CDR3 nucleotides: TGTGCCAGCTCCTCACTGGGACAGGGAAAAGGCGGGGAGCTGTTTTTT. Encoded protein: CASSSLGQGKGGELFF. This sequence joins TRBV27 and TRBJ2-2; TRBD1 matches at 9 bases. This CDR3 region has 16 residues. The V and J ends lost 8 bases and 7 bases, in that order; junction bases with no gene match: 14. Germline V lookup: CDR1 MNHEY, CDR2 SMNVEV (reference sequence).

The rearrangement links TRBV6-2 or TRBV6-3 to TRBJ2-7; tentative D call: TRBD1 (6 bases). V shed 6 bases and J shed 0 bases, with 15 bases lying between them. Germline V gene lookup returns CDR1 MNHEY and CDR2 SVGEGT. CDR3 size: 15 residues. The CDR3 is CASSGRDTYSYEQYF. In nucleotides, the CDR3 is TGTGCCAGCAGCGGCCGGGACACTTACTCCTACGAGCAGTACTTC.

V gene TRBV5-1 combines with J gene TRBJ2-1; 14 bases match TRBD2. The CDR3 is 13 residues long. J lost 15 bases, V lost 5 bases, and 7 bases had no gene match. Germline V lookup: CDR1 SGHRS, CDR2 YFSETQ. CDR3 loop: CASSPGTSGSPFF. In DNA, the CDR3 is TGCGCCAGCAGTCCCGGGACTAGCGGGAGTCCGTTCTTC.

This clone was detected once. V is TRBV3-1 (or the pseudogene TRBV3-2) and J is TRBJ1-3; TRBD1 is a possible D gene (6 bases). Trimming stripped 1 base from V and 8 bases from J, with 18 bases between. Germline CDR1 reads LGHDT; CDR2 reads YNNKEL (reference sequence). This CDR3 contains 16 residues. CDR3 coding DNA: TGTGCCAGCAGCCAAGGTGGGACACAACACTCATACACCATATATTTT. This gives the protein CASSQGGTQHSYTIYF.

The chain carries TRBV19 and TRBJ1-5; D not certain. Trimming left V 1 base short and J 9 bases short, with 7 bases between. Per germline, CDR1 LNHDA and CDR2 SQIVND (reference sequence). There are 12 residues in the CDR3. CDR3 sequence: CASSIGEGPQHF. CDR3 DNA: TGTGCCAGTAGTATAGGGGAGGGGCCCCAGCATTTT.

This sequence joins TRBV4-1 and TRBJ2-7; D not resolved. The CDR3 loop spans 16 amino acids. Germline V gene sequence: CDR1 MGHRA, CDR2 YSYEKL. V was cut by 1 base and J by 0 bases, with 13 bases left in between. CDR3 loop: CASSQALGRDSYEQYF. For the CDR3, the DNA is TGCGCCAGCAGCCAAGCGTTAGGTAGGGACTCCTACGAGCAGTACTTC.

The V and J genes are TRBV24-1 and TRBJ2-3; possibly TRBD2 for D (6 bases). The V end was cut by 10 bases, the J end by 0 bases, with 13 bases between. Per the germline V gene, CDR1 is KGHDR and CDR2 is SFDVKD. CDR3 length equals 14 residues. Here the CDR3 DNA reads TGTGCCACTGCGGGAAGCCCTAGCACAGATACGCAGTATTTT. Protein: CATAGSPSTDTQYF.

The chain couples TRBV6-5 to TRBJ2-7; possibly TRBD2 for D (5 bases). The CDR3 spans 13 residues. Germline-derived CDR1 and CDR2 are MNHEY and SVGAGI. The germline V and J ends were trimmed by 5 bases and 3 bases, with 11 bases remaining between them. CDR3 loop: CASSHRENYEQYF. The DNA of the CDR3 is TGTGCCAGCAGTCACCGGGAAAACTACGAGCAGTACTTC.

The chain joins TRBV15 to TRBJ1-5; D gene uncertain. The CDR3 length is 13 residues. The V gene's germline CDR1 is LNHNV and CDR2 YYDKDF (reference sequence). V was shortened by 5 bases and J by 4 bases, with 9 bases between the two germline ends. CDR3 nucleotide sequence: TGTGCCACCAGCCCCCCCCCAAATCAGCCCCAGCATTTT. It specifies CATSPPPNQPQHF.